Listed here are 32 T cell receptor beta chains from one sample, sequenced in a study of beta chain features in type 1 diabetes. Regarding the study as a whole: Moderately but significantly shorter TCRB CDR3s were found in Type 1 diabetes patients in all four CD4+ subsets.

No antigen is known for these receptors. Since all of the isolated RNA was reverse transcribed, expressed TCRB transcripts were what got sequenced. Method: immunoSEQ multiplex PCR; TCRdb's copy keeps in-frame clones and lacks some. The profile shows over 120,000 clones, about 13% of them singletons. Sequencing was carried out using central memory CD4+ T cells from blood. Receptors were obtained from a man aged 18 to 29 with type 1 diabetes.

This clone has just a few counts. Other nucleotide sequences from this sample produce the same CDR3. The rearrangement links TRBV5-1 to TRBJ2-3, with TRBD2 as a possible D gene (5 bases). The CDR3 contains 14 residues. Per germline, CDR1 SGHRS and CDR2 YFSETQ. Trimming shortened V by 4 bases and J by 3 bases, and 12 bases separated the two germline ends. The CDR3 DNA reads TGCGCCAGCAGCCCCGGGGAGCCGACAGATACGCAGTATTTT. Protein sequence: CASSPGEPTDTQYF. Full variable domain (missing parts from reference TRBV5-1 and TRBJ2-3): KAGVTQTPRYLIKTRGQQVTLSCSPISGHRSVSWYQQTPGQGLQFLFEYFSETQRNKGNFPGRFSGRQFSNSRSEMNVSTLELGDSALYLCASSPGEPTDTQYFGPGTRLTVL.

This chain connects TRBV5-1 to TRBJ2-3; 9 bases are a match to TRBD2. Trimming removed 6 bases from V and 5 bases from J; junction bases left unmatched: 10. Germline assignment: CDR1 SGHRS and CDR2 YFSETQ. The CDR3 has 15 amino acids. The CDR3 protein is CASTPAGGPVDTQYF. The CDR3 DNA is TGCGCCAGCACCCCTGCGGGGGGGCCGGTAGATACGCAGTATTTT.

This clone has more than one count but fewer than ten. This chain uses TRBV29-1 with TRBJ1-2, with 9 bases lining up with TRBD1. This CDR3 has 14 amino acids. The trim removed 1 base at V and 5 bases at J, leaving 5 bases unmatched. Germline values: CDR1 SQVTM, CDR2 ANQGSEA. CDR3 sequence: CSVEVGTGFYGYTF. In nucleotides, the CDR3 is TGCAGCGTTGAAGTCGGGACAGGGTTTTATGGCTACACCTTC.

The chain recombines TRBV9 with TRBJ2-2; no reliable D call. V lost 0 bases and J lost 0, with 6 bases in between. Germline V lookup: CDR1 SGDLS, CDR2 YYNGEE. This CDR3 has 15 amino acids. The CDR3 region is CASSVDPSNTGELFF. For the CDR3, the DNA is TGTGCCAGCAGCGTAGACCCTTCGAACACCGGGGAGCTGTTTTTT.

The rearrangement uses TRBV18 and TRBJ2-5; D remains ambiguous. The CDR3 has 14 amino acids. The V and J ends lost 2 bases and 0 bases respectively, with 7 bases between them. CDR1 is KGHSH, CDR2 LQKENI, per germline. In DNA, the CDR3 is TGTGCCAGCTCACCAAGGGCAAACCAAGAGACCCAGTACTTC. This translates into CASSPRANQETQYF.

This clone turned up a few times. The V and J genes are TRBV5-1 and TRBJ1-2; the D gene is possibly TRBD1 (5 bases). CDR3 length: 13 residues. Trimming shortened V by 1 base and J by 8 bases, and 12 bases separated the two germline ends. Germline values: CDR1 SGHRS, CDR2 YFSETQ. The CDR3 bases are TGCGCCAGCAGCTTGTCGGGGGATCAAGGCTACACCTTC. Residues: CASSLSGDQGYTF.

This clone appeared a few times. V is TRBV30 and J is TRBJ1-2, with TRBD1 matching 7 bases. Trimming at V came to 5 bases and at J to 2 bases, leaving 2 bases not matched to a gene. The CDR3 loop spans 12 amino acids. Germline V CDR1 and CDR2: GTSNPN, SVGIG (reference sequence). The CDR3 nucleotides are TGTGCCTGGCAACAGGGGAACTATGGCTACACCTTC. As protein: CAWQQGNYGYTF. Looking up the rest from reference TRBV30 and TRBJ1-2 gives the full variable domain: SQTIHQWPATLVQPVGSPLSLECTVEGTSNPNLYWYRQAAGRGLQLLFYSVGIGQISSEVPQNLSASRPQDRQFILSSKKLLLSDSGFYLCAWQQGNYGYTFGSGTRLTVV.

This chain links TRBV2 with TRBJ1-5, with D tentatively TRBD1 (6 bases). Germline CDR1 SNHLY, CDR2 FYNNEI. This CDR3 comprises 15 residues. The ends were cut back, 7 bases at V and 3 bases at J, with 16 bases in the middle. The CDR3 DNA is TGTGCCAGCACCCTGACGCGGGGGGCCAATCAGCCCCAGCATTTT. Protein: CASTLTRGANQPQHF.

The chain links TRBV6-5 to TRBJ2-1, with a weak D call TRBD2 (6 bases). V lost 7 bases, J lost 3 bases, and 10 bases lay in between. This CDR3 is built from 13 residues. CDR1 is MNHEY and CDR2 is SVGAGI in the germline V gene. CDR3 nucleotide sequence: TGTGCCAGCAACCTGGACTACTACAATGAGCAGTTCTTC. Residues: CASNLDYYNEQFF.

This clone appeared a few times. The rearrangement uses TRBV7-8 and TRBJ1-1, with 12 bases that match TRBD1. CDR3 length: 13 residues. V was pared by 4 bases and J by 9 bases, with 3 bases of the junction left unmatched. Germline values: CDR1 SGHVS, CDR2 FQNEAQ. CDR3 nucleotides: TGTGCCAGCAGCTCCCGGGACAGGGGGCAAGCTTTCTTT. Translated, it gives CASSSRDRGQAFF.

This clone was observed a handful of times. The chain has TRBV29-1 and TRBJ1-2; unclear D gene. V lost 1 base and J 4 bases, leaving 7 bases between the germline ends. The CDR3 is 12 residues long. Germline assignment: CDR1 SQVTM and CDR2 ANQGSEA. For the CDR3, the DNA is TGCAGCGTTGAAGTCCTCGCCTATGGCTACACCTTC. Protein product: CSVEVLAYGYTF. Full variable domain (outside the CDR3, taken from reference TRBV29-1 and TRBJ1-2): SAVISQKPSRDICQRGTSLTIQCQVDSQVTMMFWYRQQPGQSLTLIATANQGSEATYESGFVIDKFPISRPNLTFSTLTVSNMSPEDSSIYLCSVEVLAYGYTFGSGTRLTVV.

The CDR3 coding sequence is TGTGCCAGCAGTCAAAGGCCGGGACAGGGGGCCTACGAGCAGTACTTC. It encodes CASSQRPGQGAYEQYF. The chain uses TRBV27 and TRBJ2-7; the match to TRBD1 covers 11 bases. CDR1 is MNHEY, CDR2 SMNVEV, per germline (reference sequence). V was clipped by 5 bases and J by 2 bases; unmatched bases: 8. CDR3 length equals 16 residues.

The chain employs TRBV5-1 and TRBJ2-5, with D perhaps being TRBD1 or TRBD2 (5 bases each). The germline V gene has CDR1 SGHRS and CDR2 YFSETQ. The germline V and J ends were trimmed by 6 bases and 1 base, with 10 bases remaining between them. CDR3 size: 13 residues. The CDR3, as DNA: TGCGCCAGCAACTCCGGGGCCCAAGAGACCCAGTACTTC. It specifies CASNSGAQETQYF.

This clone was seen a few times. The chain links TRBV5-6 to TRBJ1-1; D unclear. Germline CDR1 reads SGHDT; CDR2 reads YYEEEE. The CDR3 is 12 residues long. Trimming removed 1 base from V and 3 bases from J, with 4 bases in between. The CDR3 DNA sequence: TGTGCCAGCAGCTTGCTCCACACTGAAGCTTTCTTT. This gives the protein CASSLLHTEAFF.

V and J are TRBV7-6 and TRBJ1-1; D gene unclear. The CDR3 is made up of 13 amino acids. The V end was cut by 6 bases, the J end by 1 base, with 9 bases between. The germline gives CDR1 SGHVS, CDR2 FNYEAQ. CDR3 loop: CASSFEGNTEAFF. The CDR3 DNA reads as TGTGCCAGCAGTTTTGAGGGGAACACTGAAGCTTTCTTT.

The CDR3 is CAWGLGMGARSEKLFF. The CDR3 bases are TGTGCCTGGGGGTTAGGCATGGGCGCCCGTTCGGAAAAACTGTTTTTT. The chain is built from TRBV30 and TRBJ1-4; D is ambiguous. The V gene's germline CDR1 is GTSNPN and CDR2 SVGIG (reference sequence). The CDR3 is 16 residues long. V lost 5 bases, J lost 8 bases, and 24 bases lay in between.

The rearrangement joins TRBV4-1 to TRBJ2-2; no firm D call. CDR1 and CDR2 from the germline V gene are MGHRA and YSYEKL. CDR3 length: 14 residues. The V end lost 4 bases, the J end lost 1 base, and 7 bases lay between the germline ends. The DNA of the CDR3 is TGCGCCAGCAGCCGATTACGGAACACCGGGGAGCTGTTTTTT. It encodes CASSRLRNTGELFF.

The V call is TRBV2, the J call TRBJ2-7, with TRBD1 as a possible D gene (6 bases). The CDR3 loop spans 14 amino acids. The ends were cut back, 5 bases at V and 3 bases at J, with 14 bases in the middle. Germline CDR1 is SNHLY and CDR2 is FYNNEI. The CDR3 DNA reads as TGTGCCAGCAGTCAACAGGGCACGGACTACGAGCAGTACTTC. Translating it yields CASSQQGTDYEQYF.

This clone turned up a few times. This chain connects TRBV19 to TRBJ2-7, with 7 bases lining up with TRBD1. The CDR3 runs to 14 residues. Trimming at V came to 5 bases and at J to 3 bases, leaving 7 bases not matched to a gene. CDR1 and CDR2 (germline): LNHDA, SQIVND (reference sequence). CDR3 nucleotide sequence: TGTGCCAGTAGTTTATCAGGGGGAGTCTACGAGCAGTACTTC. It translates to CASSLSGGVYEQYF.

This clone was observed many times. This chain connects TRBV21-1 to TRBJ2-7; the table gives TRBD2 as D, unverified against the DNA. TRBV21-1 is an annotated pseudogene. The CDR3 has 12 residues. CDR3: CANLGGSYEQYF. The CDR3 DNA is TGTGCCAACCTGGGGGGCTCCTACGAGCAGTACTTC.

The chain employs TRBV4-2 and TRBJ1-4; tentatively, D is TRBD1 (6 bases). V was clipped by 4 bases and J by 6 bases, with 15 bases between them. CDR1 is LGHNA, CDR2 YNFKEQ, per germline. CDR3 length: 15 amino acids. The CDR3 is CASSRMGGSDEKLFF. In DNA form, the CDR3 reads TGTGCCAGCAGCCGGATGGGGGGCTCGGATGAAAAACTGTTTTTT.

This clone showed up many times. The chain links TRBV28 to TRBJ1-1; D call uncertain. Germline CDR1 and CDR2: MDHEN and SYDVKM. V lost 4 bases, J lost 1 base, and 4 bases lay in between. This CDR3 is 12 amino acids long. CDR3 nucleotides: TGTGCCAGCAGTTCGACGAACACTGAAGCTTTCTTT. Encoded protein: CASSSTNTEAFF.

The chain couples TRBV18 to TRBJ2-2; 7 bases agree with TRBD1. Germline V gene data show CDR1 as KGHSH and CDR2 as LQKENI. The CDR3 totals 17 residues. V lost 1 base, J lost 1 base, and 6 bases stayed unmatched. The chain's CDR3 is CASSPRIQGMNTGELFF. For the CDR3, the DNA is TGTGCCAGCTCACCACGGATACAGGGGATGAACACCGGGGAGCTGTTTTTT.

About this clone itself: Its ends do not fully match the called genes, so a read error is possible. This rearrangement joins TRBV6-1 to TRBJ2-7; tentatively, D is TRBD1 or TRBD2 (5 bases each). The CDR3 has 14 residues. Germline CDR1 reads MNHNS; CDR2 reads SASEGT. The CDR3 sequence: CASSELTIGGEQYF. The CDR3 DNA sequence: TGTGCCAGCAGTGAACTAACGATTGGGGGAGAGCAATACTTC.

The chain carries TRBV30 and TRBJ2-2, with 9 bases identical to TRBD2. V gave up 3 bases and J gave up 2 bases; unmatched junction bases: 4. The CDR3 is made up of 15 amino acids. CDR1 is GTSNPN, CDR2 SVGIG, per germline (reference sequence). CDR3 residues: CAWRGAGGNTGELFF. CDR3 nucleotides: TGTGCCTGGAGGGGAGCGGGGGGAAACACCGGGGAGCTGTTTTTT.

This clone was detected a few times. The chain employs TRBV11-3 and TRBJ1-2; maybe TRBD1 (6 bases). CDR3 size: 12 residues. Trimming took off 5 bases at V and 8 bases at J, with 12 bases between the two ends. Germline CDR1 and CDR2: SGHNT and YENEEA. CDR3 protein: CASSTEGTGYTF. In nucleotides, the CDR3 is TGTGCCAGCAGCACAGAAGGGACAGGCTACACCTTC.

The chain joins TRBV7-9 to TRBJ2-1; possibly TRBD1 for D (6 bases). Germline CDR1 SEHNR, CDR2 FQNEAQ (reference sequence). The V and J ends lost 2 bases and 9 bases respectively, with 11 bases between them. The CDR3 is made up of 13 amino acids. CDR3 DNA sequence: TGTGCCAGCAGCTTAACAGGGCAGGGTGAGCAGTTCTTC. Its protein product is CASSLTGQGEQFF.

This clone was counted between two and nine times. The V gene is TRBV4-1, the J gene TRBJ1-3, with TRBD1 matching 9 bases. Germline V gene lookup returns CDR1 MGHRA and CDR2 YSYEKL. The CDR3 is made up of 19 amino acids. The V and J ends lost 3 bases and 4 bases, in that order; junction bases with no gene match: 16. CDR3 nucleotides: TGCGCCAGCAGCCAGCCACCGGGACAGGGTGTTTCAGCAGGAAACACCATATATTTT. Protein product: CASSQPPGQGVSAGNTIYF.

In this sample, this clone turned up a few times. The genes are TRBV2 and TRBJ1-1; no reliable D call. Germline assignment: CDR1 SNHLY and CDR2 FYNNEI. V dropped 0 bases and J dropped 1 base, with 9 bases sitting between them. This CDR3 contains 15 residues. CDR3: CASSEAWARNTEAFF. In DNA, the CDR3 is TGTGCCAGCAGTGAAGCTTGGGCGAGGAACACTGAAGCTTTCTTT.

Concerning this clone: This sequence may be a read error, since a much larger clone differs from it by one base. V usage is TRBV7-2 and J usage is TRBJ2-1, with D perhaps assigned TRBD1 or TRBD2 (6 bases each). The CDR3 has 19 residues. CDR1 is SGHTA, CDR2 FQGNSA, per germline. V was clipped by 5 bases and J by 10 bases, with 33 bases between them. The CDR3: CASSPQAVGGGGLAWEQFF. CDR3 nucleotide sequence: TGTGCCAGCAGCCCTCAGGCTGTGGGGGGCGGCGGGCTAGCGTGGGAGCAGTTCTTC.

The genes are TRBV30 and TRBJ2-3; D gene unclear. There are 14 residues in the CDR3. V lost 0 bases and J lost 4, with 11 bases in between. From germline, CDR1 is GTSNPN and CDR2 SVGIG (reference sequence). The CDR3: CAWSVLRAADTQYF. In nucleotides, the CDR3 is TGTGCCTGGAGTGTACTAAGGGCCGCAGATACGCAGTATTTT. The complete variable domain, with remaining parts taken from reference TRBV30 and TRBJ2-3, reads SQTIHQWPATLVQPVGSPLSLECTVEGTSNPNLYWYRQAAGRGLQLLFYSVGIGQISSEVPQNLSASRPQDRQFILSSKKLLLSDSGFYLCAWSVLRAADTQYFGPGTRLTVL.

This clone turned up a few times. The chain joins TRBV18 to TRBJ1-4; 8 bases line up with TRBD1. The CDR3 length is 16 residues. CDR1 KGHSH and CDR2 LQKENI come from the germline V gene. V dropped 3 bases and J dropped 4; count of bases not matched to a gene: 7. The chain's CDR3 is CASSPGQETLNEKLFF. The CDR3 DNA sequence: TGTGCCAGCTCACCGGGACAGGAGACCCTTAATGAAAAACTGTTTTTT.